Listed below are T cell receptor beta chains from one sample, sequenced in a study of blood T cell repertoires in COVID-19. Only in-frame clones appear in the TCRdb table, and some are missing; sequencing was by immunoSEQ multiplex PCR. Here the sample spans a few hundred thousand clones, over 75% being singletons. Sequencing was carried out using PBMCs or T cells enriched from blood (not recorded which). These receptors originate from a woman younger than 30 who had recovered from COVID-19. CDR3s include the opening cysteine and the closing phenylalanine or tryptophan. The order of the fields is D gene, CDR3 length, V gene, clone size, J gene, CDR3 protein, CDR3 DNA. A D gene is named only where the DNA matches it firmly. Not all rows give a size; the values are once, few, many and, for expanded clones, a class.

D gene: TRBD1; CDR3 length: 16; V gene: TRBV11-2; clone size: -; J gene: TRBJ1-1; CDR3 protein: CASSSRDSQGGTEAFF; CDR3 DNA: TGTGCCAGCAGCTCCCGGGACAGCCAAGGGGGCACTGAAGCTTTCTTT
D gene: -; CDR3 length: 18; V gene: TRBV7-8; clone size: -; J gene: TRBJ2-3; CDR3 protein: CASSPSGGGDIIADTQYF; CDR3 DNA: TGTGCCAGCAGCCCCTCCGGTGGGGGGGACATAATTGCAGATACGCAGTATTTT
D gene: -; CDR3 length: 13; V gene: TRBV5-1; clone size: -; J gene: TRBJ1-6; CDR3 protein: CASSLVREAPLHF; CDR3 DNA: TGCGCCAGCAGTCTTGTCAGGGAGGCTCCCCTCCACTTT
D gene: TRBD1; CDR3 length: 15; V gene: TRBV30; clone size: -; J gene: TRBJ2-3; CDR3 protein: CAWSVKGGGTDTQYF; CDR3 DNA: TGTGCCTGGAGTGTAAAAGGGGGCGGCACAGATACGCAGTATTTT
D gene: TRBD1; CDR3 length: 14; V gene: TRBV6-5; clone size: -; J gene: TRBJ1-5; CDR3 protein: CASTNTGGGQPQHF; CDR3 DNA: TGTGCCAGCACAAATACAGGGGGCGGTCAGCCCCAGCATTTT
D gene: -; CDR3 length: 13; V gene: TRBV30; clone size: -; J gene: TRBJ1-5; CDR3 protein: CAWSANSAQPQHF; CDR3 DNA: TGTGCCTGGAGTGCCAACTCCGCTCAGCCCCAGCATTTT
D gene: TRBD1; CDR3 length: 14; V gene: TRBV7-9; clone size: -; J gene: TRBJ1-4; CDR3 protein: CASSGDRVDEKLFF; CDR3 DNA: TGTGCCAGCAGCGGCGACAGGGTGGATGAAAAACTGTTTTTT
D gene: -; CDR3 length: 12; V gene: TRBV5-4; clone size: -; J gene: TRBJ1-6; CDR3 protein: CASSQNNSPLHF; CDR3 DNA: TGTGCCAGCAGCCAAAATAATTCACCCCTCCACTTT
D gene: TRBD1; CDR3 length: 13; V gene: TRBV18; clone size: -; J gene: TRBJ1-2; CDR3 protein: CASSPPGQGSYTF; CDR3 DNA: TGTGCCAGCTCACCACCGGGACAGGGAAGCTACACCTTC
D gene: -; CDR3 length: 13; V gene: TRBV14; clone size: -; J gene: TRBJ2-3; CDR3 protein: CASSQAPEDTQYF; CDR3 DNA: TGTGCCAGCAGCCAAGCCCCAGAAGATACGCAGTATTTT
D gene: -; CDR3 length: 17; V gene: TRBV4-2; clone size: -; J gene: TRBJ1-2; CDR3 protein: CASSQGAITEANYGYTF; CDR3 DNA: TGTGCCAGCAGCCAAGGAGCGATTACTGAAGCTAACTATGGCTACACCTTC
D gene: -; CDR3 length: 15; V gene: TRBV3-1/TRBV3-2; clone size: few; J gene: TRBJ2-1; CDR3 protein: CASSQVHGASGEQFF; CDR3 DNA: TGTGCCAGCAGCCAAGTTCATGGGGCATCTGGTGAGCAGTTCTTC
D gene: TRBD2; CDR3 length: 17; V gene: TRBV3-1/TRBV3-2; clone size: -; J gene: TRBJ2-1; CDR3 protein: CASSRPGLAGGHNEQFF; CDR3 DNA: TGTGCCAGCAGCCGACCGGGACTAGCGGGAGGTCACAATGAGCAGTTCTTC
D gene: TRBD1; CDR3 length: 15; V gene: TRBV6-5; clone size: once; J gene: TRBJ2-7; CDR3 protein: CASKLGTGGTYEQYF; CDR3 DNA: TGTGCCAGCAAGTTGGGGACAGGGGGCACCTACGAGCAGTACTTC
D gene: -; CDR3 length: 13; V gene: TRBV5-1; clone size: -; J gene: TRBJ2-7; CDR3 protein: CASSLGSEYEQYF; CDR3 DNA: TGCGCCAGCAGCTTGGGCAGCGAGTACGAGCAGTACTTC
D gene: -; CDR3 length: 14; V gene: TRBV28; clone size: -; J gene: TRBJ2-7; CDR3 protein: CASSLGGSSYEQYF; CDR3 DNA: TGTGCCAGCAGTTTAGGAGGGAGCTCCTACGAGCAGTACTTC
D gene: TRBD2; CDR3 length: 17; V gene: TRBV5-3; clone size: -; J gene: TRBJ2-1; CDR3 protein: CARSLGWEGLCSNEQFF; CDR3 DNA: TGTGCCAGAAGCTTGGGGTGGGAGGGCCTCTGTAGCAATGAGCAGTTCTTC
D gene: TRBD1; CDR3 length: 18; V gene: TRBV30; clone size: -; J gene: TRBJ1-5; CDR3 protein: CALSAGTGGLISNQPQHF; CDR3 DNA: TGTGCCCTGAGTGCCGGGACAGGCGGATTGATAAGCAATCAGCCCCAGCATTTT
D gene: TRBD1; CDR3 length: 15; V gene: TRBV5-1; clone size: -; J gene: TRBJ2-2; CDR3 protein: CASSFNRGDTGELFF; CDR3 DNA: TGCGCCAGCAGCTTTAACAGGGGGGACACCGGGGAGCTGTTTTTT
D gene: TRBD1; CDR3 length: 14; V gene: TRBV3-1/TRBV3-2; clone size: once; J gene: TRBJ1-1; CDR3 protein: CASSQEQGKAEAFF; CDR3 DNA: TGTGCCAGCAGCCAAGAACAGGGGAAGGCTGAAGCTTTCTTT
D gene: TRBD1; CDR3 length: 15; V gene: TRBV5-1; clone size: -; J gene: TRBJ2-7; CDR3 protein: CASSFDRGNMYEQYF; CDR3 DNA: TGCGCCAGCAGCTTCGACAGGGGCAATATGTACGAGCAGTACTTC
D gene: -; CDR3 length: 15; V gene: TRBV3-1/TRBV3-2; clone size: -; J gene: TRBJ2-3; CDR3 protein: CASSVTPSSTDTQYF; CDR3 DNA: TGTGCCAGCAGTGTCACCCCGAGTAGCACAGATACGCAGTATTTT
D gene: -; CDR3 length: 14; V gene: TRBV5-1; clone size: -; J gene: TRBJ1-1; CDR3 protein: CASRFREGDTEAFF; CDR3 DNA: TGCGCCAGCAGGTTTAGGGAGGGGGACACTGAAGCTTTCTTT
D gene: -; CDR3 length: 12; V gene: TRBV10-3; clone size: -; J gene: TRBJ1-6; CDR3 protein: CAISEAGAPLHF; CDR3 DNA: TGTGCCATCAGTGAGGCAGGGGCACCCCTCCACTTT
D gene: -; CDR3 length: 13; V gene: TRBV7-2; clone size: -; J gene: TRBJ2-5; CDR3 protein: CASSLVHEETQYF; CDR3 DNA: TGTGCCAGCAGCTTAGTACACGAAGAGACCCAGTACTTC
D gene: -; CDR3 length: 14; V gene: TRBV6-4; clone size: few; J gene: TRBJ2-2; CDR3 protein: CASSDYSNTGELFF; CDR3 DNA: TGTGCCAGCAGTGACTACAGCAACACCGGGGAGCTGTTTTTT
D gene: -; CDR3 length: 13; V gene: TRBV12-3/TRBV12-4; clone size: -; J gene: TRBJ1-5; CDR3 protein: CASRSGDYQPQHF; CDR3 DNA: TGTGCCAGCAGGTCCGGGGACTATCAGCCCCAGCATTTT
D gene: TRBD2; CDR3 length: 17; V gene: TRBV5-1; clone size: -; J gene: TRBJ2-1; CDR3 protein: CASSLQTSGRWGNEQFF; CDR3 DNA: TGCGCCAGCAGCTTGCAGACTAGCGGGAGGTGGGGGAATGAGCAGTTCTTC
D gene: TRBD1; CDR3 length: 15; V gene: TRBV19; clone size: -; J gene: TRBJ1-5; CDR3 protein: CASTSGTGLSQPQHF; CDR3 DNA: TGTGCCAGTACCTCCGGGACAGGGCTTTCTCAGCCCCAGCATTTT
D gene: -; CDR3 length: 14; V gene: TRBV10-3; clone size: -; J gene: TRBJ1-2; CDR3 protein: CAISDTVANYGYTF; CDR3 DNA: TGTGCCATCAGTGACACAGTAGCTAACTATGGCTACACCTTC
D gene: -; CDR3 length: 13; V gene: TRBV30; clone size: -; J gene: TRBJ2-2; CDR3 protein: CAWTGGDTGELFF; CDR3 DNA: TGTGCCTGGACTGGAGGGGACACCGGGGAGCTGTTTTTT
D gene: TRBD1; CDR3 length: 17; V gene: TRBV18; clone size: -; J gene: TRBJ1-1; CDR3 protein: CASSTQLRYRGTTEAFF; CDR3 DNA: TGTGCCAGCTCAACCCAACTCCGGTACAGGGGGACCACTGAAGCTTTCTTT
D gene: TRBD2; CDR3 length: 17; V gene: TRBV4-2; clone size: -; J gene: TRBJ2-1; CDR3 protein: CASSQVIAGVSYNEQFF; CDR3 DNA: TGTGCCAGCAGCCAAGTAATAGCGGGGGTATCCTACAATGAGCAGTTCTTC
D gene: TRBD1; CDR3 length: 13; V gene: TRBV6-5; clone size: -; J gene: TRBJ2-1; CDR3 protein: CASRTGTGDEQFF; CDR3 DNA: TGTGCCAGCAGGACCGGGACAGGGGATGAGCAGTTCTTC
D gene: -; CDR3 length: 14; V gene: TRBV6-5; clone size: few; J gene: TRBJ1-1; CDR3 protein: CASRLTETNTEAFF; CDR3 DNA: TGTGCCAGCAGATTGACAGAAACCAACACTGAAGCTTTCTTT
D gene: TRBD1; CDR3 length: 13; V gene: TRBV28; clone size: once; J gene: TRBJ1-1; CDR3 protein: CASSTGQGPPAFF; CDR3 DNA: TGTGCCAGCAGCACCGGACAGGGCCCCCCAGCTTTCTTT
D gene: -; CDR3 length: 15; V gene: TRBV4-1; clone size: -; J gene: TRBJ2-7; CDR3 protein: CASSQGARDGREQYF; CDR3 DNA: TGCGCCAGCAGCCAAGGGGCCAGGGATGGAAGAGAGCAGTACTTC
D gene: TRBD1; CDR3 length: 16; V gene: TRBV4-1; clone size: -; J gene: TRBJ1-1; CDR3 protein: CASSPQEDRGATEAFF; CDR3 DNA: TGCGCCAGCAGCCCTCAGGAAGACAGGGGGGCCACTGAAGCTTTCTTT
D gene: -; CDR3 length: 17; V gene: TRBV6-1; clone size: few; J gene: TRBJ1-3; CDR3 protein: CASSGGGGMVAGNTIYF; CDR3 DNA: TGTGCCAGCAGTGGCGGGGGCGGAATGGTAGCTGGAAACACCATATATTTT
D gene: -; CDR3 length: 14; V gene: TRBV30; clone size: -; J gene: TRBJ2-7; CDR3 protein: CAWSVVGGRGKQYF; CDR3 DNA: TGTGCCTGGAGCGTCGTTGGCGGCCGGGGAAAGCAGTACTTC
D gene: -; CDR3 length: 13; V gene: TRBV27; clone size: -; J gene: TRBJ1-4; CDR3 protein: CASSFKPGEKLFF; CDR3 DNA: TGTGCCAGCAGTTTTAAGCCGGGTGAAAAACTGTTTTTT
D gene: -; CDR3 length: 14; V gene: TRBV2; clone size: -; J gene: TRBJ2-3; CDR3 protein: CASSDDSSTDTQYF; CDR3 DNA: TGTGCCAGCAGTGACGACAGTAGCACAGATACGCAGTATTTT
D gene: -; CDR3 length: 14; V gene: TRBV5-1; clone size: -; J gene: TRBJ1-4; CDR3 protein: CASQKTGRNEKLFF; CDR3 DNA: TGCGCCAGCCAAAAGACAGGACGTAATGAAAAACTGTTTTTT
D gene: -; CDR3 length: 17; V gene: TRBV11-2; clone size: -; J gene: TRBJ2-5; CDR3 protein: CASSQNGGRGEQETQYF; CDR3 DNA: TGTGCCAGCAGCCAGAACGGAGGGCGCGGGGAACAAGAGACCCAGTACTTC
D gene: TRBD1; CDR3 length: 15; V gene: TRBV29-1; clone size: -; J gene: TRBJ2-3; CDR3 protein: CSVEVGDRDGNTQYF; CDR3 DNA: TGCAGCGTGGAGGTTGGGGACAGGGACGGGAATACGCAGTATTTT
D gene: TRBD1; CDR3 length: 15; V gene: TRBV4-2; clone size: few; J gene: TRBJ1-6; CDR3 protein: CASSQMDRANSPLHF; CDR3 DNA: TGTGCCAGCAGCCAAATGGACAGGGCGAATTCACCCCTCCACTTT
D gene: -; CDR3 length: 13; V gene: TRBV6-5; clone size: few; J gene: TRBJ1-2; CDR3 protein: CASSQDRTYGYTF; CDR3 DNA: TGTGCCAGCAGTCAGGACAGAACCTATGGCTACACCTTC
D gene: -; CDR3 length: 14; V gene: TRBV6-4; clone size: -; J gene: TRBJ1-5; CDR3 protein: CASSDTRVNQPQHF; CDR3 DNA: TGTGCCAGCAGTGACACCAGGGTAAATCAGCCCCAGCATTTT
D gene: -; CDR3 length: 12; V gene: TRBV24-1; clone size: -; J gene: TRBJ1-2; CDR3 protein: CATSASGGGYTF; CDR3 DNA: TGTGCCACCAGTGCCAGCGGGGGCGGCTACACCTTC
D gene: TRBD1; CDR3 length: 13; V gene: TRBV6-5; clone size: -; J gene: TRBJ2-7; CDR3 protein: CASSRQGSYEQYF; CDR3 DNA: TGTGCCAGCAGTAGACAGGGTTCCTACGAGCAGTACTTC
D gene: -; CDR3 length: 17; V gene: TRBV5-3; clone size: -; J gene: TRBJ1-5; CDR3 protein: CARSLNLFLYSNQPQHF; CDR3 DNA: TGTGCCAGAAGCTTGAATTTGTTCCTTTATAGCAATCAGCCCCAGCATTTT
D gene: -; CDR3 length: 14; V gene: TRBV28; clone size: -; J gene: TRBJ1-1; CDR3 protein: CASSLFLGDTEAFF; CDR3 DNA: TGTGCCAGCAGTTTATTCTTAGGGGACACTGAAGCTTTCTTT
D gene: -; CDR3 length: 12; V gene: TRBV29-1; clone size: -; J gene: TRBJ1-2; CDR3 protein: CSVETWGDGYTF; CDR3 DNA: TGCAGCGTTGAAACTTGGGGCGATGGCTACACCTTC
D gene: TRBD1; CDR3 length: 13; V gene: TRBV4-1; clone size: -; J gene: TRBJ1-2; CDR3 protein: CASSLGTGDGYTF; CDR3 DNA: TGCGCCAGCAGCCTTGGGACAGGGGATGGCTACACCTTC
D gene: TRBD1; CDR3 length: 18; V gene: TRBV15; clone size: once; J gene: TRBJ2-3; CDR3 protein: CATSRAQGHSSSTDTQYF; CDR3 DNA: TGTGCCACCAGCAGAGCACAGGGGCACTCTTCTAGCACAGATACGCAGTATTTT